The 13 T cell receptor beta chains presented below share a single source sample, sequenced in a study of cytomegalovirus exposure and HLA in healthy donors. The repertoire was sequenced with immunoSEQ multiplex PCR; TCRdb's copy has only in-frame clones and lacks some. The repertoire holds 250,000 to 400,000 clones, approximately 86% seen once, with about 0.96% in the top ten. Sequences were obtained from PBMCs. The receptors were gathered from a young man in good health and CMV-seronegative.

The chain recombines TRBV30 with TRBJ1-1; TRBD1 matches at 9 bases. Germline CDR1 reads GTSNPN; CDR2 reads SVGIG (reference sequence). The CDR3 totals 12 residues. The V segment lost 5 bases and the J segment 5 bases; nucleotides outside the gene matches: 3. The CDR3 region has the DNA TGTGCCTGGTACAGGGGGCGAACTGAAGCTTTCTTT. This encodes CAWYRGRTEAFF.

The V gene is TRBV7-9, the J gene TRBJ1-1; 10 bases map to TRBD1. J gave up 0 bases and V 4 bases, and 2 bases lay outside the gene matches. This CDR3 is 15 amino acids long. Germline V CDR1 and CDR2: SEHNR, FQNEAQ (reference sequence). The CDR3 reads CASSSGQGVNTEAFF. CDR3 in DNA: TGTGCCAGCAGCTCTGGACAGGGGGTGAACACTGAAGCTTTCTTT.

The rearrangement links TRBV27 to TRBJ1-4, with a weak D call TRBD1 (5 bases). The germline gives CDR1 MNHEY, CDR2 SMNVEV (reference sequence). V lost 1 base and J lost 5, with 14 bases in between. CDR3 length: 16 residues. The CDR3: CASSLLRGAGNEKLFF. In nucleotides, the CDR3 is TGTGCCAGCAGTTTATTGCGAGGGGCGGGGAATGAAAAACTGTTTTTT.

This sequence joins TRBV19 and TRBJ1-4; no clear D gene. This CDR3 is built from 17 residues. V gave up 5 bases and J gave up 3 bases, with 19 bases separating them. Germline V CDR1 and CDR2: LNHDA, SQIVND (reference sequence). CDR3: CASSPRPLQSPNEKLFF. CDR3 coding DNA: TGTGCCAGTAGTCCGCGCCCGTTACAGTCACCTAATGAAAAACTGTTTTTT.

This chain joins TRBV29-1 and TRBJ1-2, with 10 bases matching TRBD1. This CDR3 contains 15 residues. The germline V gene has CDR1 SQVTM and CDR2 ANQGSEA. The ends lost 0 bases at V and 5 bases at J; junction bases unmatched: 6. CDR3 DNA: TGCAGCGTTGAAGACCGGGACAGGGGTTCGTATGGCTACACCTTC. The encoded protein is CSVEDRDRGSYGYTF.

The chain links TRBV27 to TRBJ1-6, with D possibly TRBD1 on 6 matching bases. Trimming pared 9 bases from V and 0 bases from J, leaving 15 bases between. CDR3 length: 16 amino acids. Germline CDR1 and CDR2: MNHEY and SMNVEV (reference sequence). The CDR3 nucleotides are TGTGCCAGGGGACAAAAAGATGTCTCCTATAATTCACCCCTCCACTTT. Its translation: CARGQKDVSYNSPLHF.

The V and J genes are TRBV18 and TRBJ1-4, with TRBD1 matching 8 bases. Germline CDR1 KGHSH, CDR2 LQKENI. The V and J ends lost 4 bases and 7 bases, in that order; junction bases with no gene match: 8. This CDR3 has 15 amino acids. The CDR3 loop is CASSRGQGLGEKLFF. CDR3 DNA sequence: TGTGCCAGCTCACGAGGACAGGGACTCGGTGAAAAACTGTTTTTT.

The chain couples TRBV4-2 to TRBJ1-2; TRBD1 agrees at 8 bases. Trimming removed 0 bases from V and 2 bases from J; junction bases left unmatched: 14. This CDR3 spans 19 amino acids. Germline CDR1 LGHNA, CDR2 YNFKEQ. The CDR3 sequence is CASSQDILGQGFINYGYTF. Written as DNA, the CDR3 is TGTGCCAGCAGCCAAGACATTCTAGGACAGGGATTTATAAACTATGGCTACACCTTC.

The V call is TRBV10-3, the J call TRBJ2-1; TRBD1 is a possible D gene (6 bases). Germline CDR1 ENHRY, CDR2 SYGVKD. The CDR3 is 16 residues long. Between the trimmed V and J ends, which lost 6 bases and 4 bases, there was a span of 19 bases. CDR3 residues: CAISTGTPRDYNEQFF. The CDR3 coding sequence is TGTGCCATCAGCACCGGGACACCCAGGGATTACAATGAGCAGTTCTTC.

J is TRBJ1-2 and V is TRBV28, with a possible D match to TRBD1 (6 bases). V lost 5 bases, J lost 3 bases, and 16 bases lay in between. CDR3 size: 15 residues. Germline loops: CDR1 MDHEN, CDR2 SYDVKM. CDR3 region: CASSPTGPPHYGYTF. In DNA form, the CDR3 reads TGTGCCAGCAGTCCTACAGGGCCCCCCCACTATGGCTACACCTTC.

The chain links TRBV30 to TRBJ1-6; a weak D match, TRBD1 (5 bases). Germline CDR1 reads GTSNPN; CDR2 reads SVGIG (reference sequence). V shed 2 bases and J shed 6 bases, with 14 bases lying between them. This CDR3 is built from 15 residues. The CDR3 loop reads CAWSNRGGGNSPLHF. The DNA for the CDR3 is TGTGCCTGGAGTAATAGGGGCGGGGGTAATTCACCCCTCCACTTT. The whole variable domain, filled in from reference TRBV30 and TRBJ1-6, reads SQTIHQWPATLVQPVGSPLSLECTVEGTSNPNLYWYRQAAGRGLQLLFYSVGIGQISSEVPQNLSASRPQDRQFILSSKKLLLSDSGFYLCAWSNRGGGNSPLHFGNGTRLTVT.

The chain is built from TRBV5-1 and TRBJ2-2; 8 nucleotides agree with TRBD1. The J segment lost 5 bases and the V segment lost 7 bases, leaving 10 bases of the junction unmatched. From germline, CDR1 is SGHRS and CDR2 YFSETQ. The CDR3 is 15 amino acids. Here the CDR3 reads CASGDRGARTGELFF. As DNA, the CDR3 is TGCGCCAGCGGCGACAGGGGCGCGAGGACCGGGGAGCTGTTTTTT.

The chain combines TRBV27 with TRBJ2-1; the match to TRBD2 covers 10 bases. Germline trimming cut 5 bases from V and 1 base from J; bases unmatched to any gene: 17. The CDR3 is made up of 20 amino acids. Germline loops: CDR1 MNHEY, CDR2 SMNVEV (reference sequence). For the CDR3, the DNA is TGTGCCAGCAGTCCTCTTAGCAGAGAGCGGGGGGGCCGATCCTACAATGAGCAGTTCTTC. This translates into CASSPLSRERGGRSYNEQFF.